The next 22 T cell receptor beta chains were all read from a single sample in a study of CD8 T cells in ankylosing spondylitis. From the 5' RACE reads, TCRdb called clonotypes with MiXCR, one entry per CDR3 protein. The sample consists of tens of thousands of distinct CDR3 sequences, roughly 30% of them appearing once. The sample was blood, either unsorted or a sorted T cell fraction (not recorded which). The receptors were sampled from a male donor with ankylosing spondylitis or in good health (not recorded which).

The chain has TRBV18 and TRBJ2-7, with 14 bases aligning to TRBD2. The CDR3 runs 15 residues. Germline V gives CDR1 KGHSH, CDR2 LQKENI. With V trimmed by 6 bases and J by 6 bases, 7 bases remained unmatched. CDR3 nucleotides: TGTGCCAGCTCCCTCGGACTAGCGGGAGGCGGCGAGCAGTACTTC. As protein: CASSLGLAGGGEQYF. The whole variable domain, remainder taken from reference TRBV18 and TRBJ2-7, is NAGVMQNPRHLVRRRGQEARLRCSPMKGHSHVYWYRQLPEEGLKFMVYLQKENIIDESGMPKERFSAEFPKEGPSILRIQQVVRGDSAAYFCASSLGLAGGGEQYFGPGTRLTVT.

This chain joins TRBV7-9 and TRBJ2-7, with D possibly being TRBD2 (5 bases). The CDR3 totals 14 residues. Trimming took off 5 bases at V and 2 bases at J, with 13 bases between the two ends. Per germline, CDR1 SEHNR and CDR2 FQNEAQ (reference sequence). CDR3 sequence: CASSPPRGAYEQYF. The CDR3 DNA follows: TGTGCCAGCAGCCCGCCCCGGGGTGCCTACGAGCAGTACTTC.

This chain links TRBV5-6 with TRBJ2-2; 11 bases agree with TRBD2. Losses at the gene ends were 1 base for V and 8 bases for J; bases not matched to a gene: 7. The CDR3 sequence is 16 residues long. The germline gives CDR1 SGHDT, CDR2 YYEEEE. The CDR3 DNA sequence: TGTGCCAGCAGCTTGTTTGTAGCGGGAGGGCCGGGGGAGCTGTTTTTT. As protein: CASSLFVAGGPGELFF.

J is TRBJ1-1 and V is TRBV10-3; the match to TRBD1 covers 8 bases. The V segment lost 6 bases and the J segment 5 bases; nucleotides outside the gene matches: 2. Germline CDR1 reads ENHRY; CDR2 reads SYGVKD. This CDR3 comprises 12 residues. CDR3 sequence (DNA): TGTGCCATCAGGACAGGGGAGACTGAAGCTTTCTTT. As protein: CAIRTGETEAFF.

This clonotype showed up just a few times. The gene calls are TRBV27 and TRBJ2-5; 7 bases fit TRBD1. Germline V gene sequence: CDR1 MNHEY, CDR2 SMNVEV (reference sequence). The CDR3 contains 15 residues. After removal of 5 bases from V and 7 bases from J, the junction contained 13 bases not matched to a gene. The CDR3 nucleotides are TGTGCCAGCAGTACATCAGACAGGGCGAGGGGGACCCAGTACTTC. It translates to CASSTSDRARGTQYF.

The chain recombines TRBV5-1 with TRBJ2-5; D not resolved. Trimming stripped 2 bases from V and 0 bases from J, with 8 bases between. The CDR3 totals 14 residues. From germline, CDR1 is SGHRS and CDR2 YFSETQ. The CDR3 coding sequence is TGCGCCAGCAGCTTTACGAGCCACCAAGAGACCCAGTACTTC. Translation gives CASSFTSHQETQYF.

The sample holds a few counts of this clonotype. The chain employs TRBV11-2 and TRBJ2-1; D is unclear. Deletions cut 5 bases from V and 6 bases from J, with 14 bases between. CDR1 and CDR2 from the germline V gene are SGHAT and FQNNGV. This CDR3 is built from 14 residues. CDR3 region: CASSARRQVNEQFF. The CDR3 nucleotides are TGTGCCAGCAGCGCGAGGCGGCAGGTCAATGAGCAGTTCTTC. The complete variable domain, with remaining parts taken from reference TRBV11-2 and TRBJ2-1, reads EAGVAQSPRYKIIEKRQSVAFWCNPISGHATLYWYQQILGQGPKLLIQFQNNGVVDDSQLPKDRFSAERLKGVDSTLKIQPAKLEDSAVYLCASSARRQVNEQFFGPGTRLTVL.

The sample holds a few counts of this clonotype. This chain connects TRBV4-1 to TRBJ2-7, with D hard to call. This CDR3 spans 14 amino acids. CDR1 and CDR2 (germline): MGHRA, YSYEKL. V gave up 0 bases and J gave up 3 bases, with 9 bases separating them. The DNA of the CDR3 is TGCGCCAGCAGCCAAGATCTACAGTACTACGAGCAGTACGTC. Translation: CASSQDLQYYEQYV.

This chain links TRBV6-5 with TRBJ2-7; D is ambiguous. Trimming stripped 0 bases from V and 6 bases from J, with 9 bases between. The CDR3 totals 13 residues. Looked up from germline, CDR1 is MNHEY and CDR2 is SVGAGI. The CDR3 reads CASSYSRSGEQYV. CDR3 nucleotides: TGTGCCAGCAGTTACTCGAGGTCGGGCGAGCAGTACGTC.

The V and J genes are TRBV15 and TRBJ2-5; D is unresolved. CDR3 length equals 14 residues. Germline V gene lookup returns CDR1 LNHNV and CDR2 YYDKDF (reference sequence). V lost 1 base and J lost 1, with 7 bases in between. In DNA, the CDR3 is TGTGCCACCAGCAGAGTTAGCAGCCAAGAGACCCAGTACTTC. This encodes CATSRVSSQETQYF. The whole variable domain, remainder taken from reference TRBV15 and TRBJ2-5, is DAMVIQNPRYQVTQFGKPVTLSCSQTLNHNVMYWYQQKSSQAPKLLFHYYDKDFNNEADTPDNFQSRRPNTSFCFLDIRSPGLGDTAMYLCATSRVSSQETQYFGPGTRLLVL.

This clonotype has more than one count but fewer than ten. The rearrangement links TRBV20-1 to TRBJ2-1; 9 nucleotides agree with TRBD2. The CDR3 spans 14 residues. Trimming took 5 bases from V and 7 from J; bases not matched to a gene: 9. In germline, CDR1 is DFQATT, CDR2 SNEGSKA (reference sequence). The CDR3 sequence: CSAPLSGSKNEQFF. The CDR3, as DNA: TGCAGTGCTCCTCTTAGCGGGAGCAAAAATGAGCAGTTCTTC.

V is TRBV7-2 and J is TRBJ2-3; the D is unclear. V lost 1 base and J 3 bases, leaving 14 bases between the germline ends. Germline assignment: CDR1 SGHTA and CDR2 FQGNSA. This CDR3 is 16 amino acids long. The CDR3 DNA reads TGTGCCAGCAGCTTAGTTGGCCCCGGTGGGACAGATACGCAGTATTTT. Amino acid sequence: CASSLVGPGGTDTQYF.

The gene calls are TRBV5-8 and TRBJ1-4; no clear D gene. Germline assignment: CDR1 SGHTS and CDR2 YDEGEE. The CDR3 length is 15 residues. Trimming left V 1 base short and J 4 bases short, with 11 bases between. The CDR3 region has the DNA TGTGCCAGCAGCTTGTGGACCAGAAGTAATGAAAAACTGTTTTTT. It yields the protein CASSLWTRSNEKLFF.

This chain uses TRBV7-3 with TRBJ1-1, with 10 bases aligning to TRBD1. The CDR3 is made up of 14 amino acids. Germline trimming cut 7 bases from V and 3 bases from J; bases unmatched to any gene: 5. The germline gives CDR1 SGHTA, CDR2 FQGTGA. For the CDR3, the DNA is TGTGCCAGCAAAAAAGGGACAGGGGACACTGAAGCTTTCTTT. Translation: CASKKGTGDTEAFF. The variable domain in full, completed from reference TRBV7-3 and TRBJ1-1, reads GAGVSQTPSNKVTEKGKYVELRCDPISGHTALYWYRQSLGQGPEFLIYFQGTGAADDSGLPNDRFFAVRPEGSVSTLKIQRTERGDSAVYLCASKKGTGDTEAFFGQGTRLTVV.

The V call is TRBV6-5, the J call TRBJ2-3; 11 bases agree with TRBD2. The V gene's germline CDR1 is MNHEY and CDR2 SVGAGI. The CDR3 is 17 residues long. The V and J ends lost 0 bases and 4 bases, in that order; junction bases with no gene match: 6. Written as DNA, the CDR3 is TGTGCCAGCAGTTACTCGGTAGCGGGAGGGCCGGCAGATACGCAGTATTTT. Translated, it gives CASSYSVAGGPADTQYF.

The CDR3 DNA sequence: TGCAGTGCTAGAGAAGACAGGGCGGGCAATCAGCCCCAGCATTTT. Translating it yields CSAREDRAGNQPQHF. The gene calls are TRBV20-1 and TRBJ1-5, with TRBD1 matching 7 bases. The length of the CDR3 is 15 residues. Germline-derived CDR1 and CDR2 are DFQATT and SNEGSKA (reference sequence). V shed 0 bases, J shed 2 bases, and the junction held 4 bases outside the gene matches.

This chain connects TRBV7-9 to TRBJ2-5, with no clear D. Trimming cost V 3 bases and J 4 bases, with 9 bases left between them. CDR3 size: 13 residues. Germline V gene data show CDR1 as SEHNR and CDR2 as FQNEAQ (reference sequence). CDR3: CASSFNRGETQYF. DNA for the CDR3: TGTGCCAGCAGCTTCAATCGTGGAGAGACCCAGTACTTC.

This clonotype was picked up a small number of times. V usage is TRBV29-1 and J usage is TRBJ2-2; either TRBD1 or TRBD2 may supply D (6 bases each). The CDR3 loop spans 13 amino acids. Germline values: CDR1 SQVTM, CDR2 ANQGSEA. V was clipped by 7 bases and J by 4 bases, with 13 bases between them. CDR3 DNA: TGCAGCGCGGAGGGGGTAGGCACCGGGGAGCTGTTTTTT. Protein sequence: CSAEGVGTGELFF.

The V call is TRBV2, the J call TRBJ2-1; D uncertain. Germline V gives CDR1 SNHLY, CDR2 FYNNEI. The CDR3 has 15 amino acids. Trimming took 4 bases from V and 0 from J, leaving 10 bases between them. This chain's CDR3 is CASSATASSYNEQFF. The CDR3 region has the DNA TGTGCCAGCAGTGCCACAGCCAGCTCCTACAATGAGCAGTTCTTC.

This clonotype appeared a few times. The rearrangement joins TRBV12-3 or TRBV12-4 to TRBJ2-1; tentatively, D is TRBD1 or TRBD2 (6 bases each). This CDR3 comprises 17 residues. With 1 base removed from V and 6 bases from J, the gap between germline ends came to 19 bases. In DNA form, the CDR3 reads TGTGCCAGCAGTTTAGGTGCGGGTGGGGGGCCGGGCAATGAGCAGTTCTTC. Translating it yields CASSLGAGGGPGNEQFF.

This clonotype has a count of ten or more. The chain couples TRBV9 to TRBJ1-5; D remains ambiguous. Germline V gene sequence: CDR1 SGDLS, CDR2 YYNGEE. V was pared by 3 bases and J by 5 bases, with 9 bases between. The CDR3 is made up of 13 amino acids. CDR3 residues: CASSGDPYQPQHF. The CDR3 nucleotides are TGTGCCAGCAGCGGGGATCCTTATCAGCCCCAGCATTTT.

This clonotype has just a few counts. The V gene is TRBV5-1, the J gene TRBJ1-1, with D perhaps matching TRBD1 (6 bases). Trimming left V 7 bases short and J 2 bases short, with 21 bases between. Germline lookup yields CDR1 SGHRS and CDR2 YFSETQ. CDR3 size: 16 residues. The CDR3 spells CASANSYRASNTEAFF. The CDR3 region has the DNA TGCGCCAGCGCCAATTCCTACAGGGCCTCAAACACTGAAGCTTTCTTT.